The present T cell receptor (beta chain) was sequenced within a study of blood T cell repertoires in COVID-19. Method: immunoSEQ multiplex PCR; TCRdb's copy keeps in-frame clones and lacks some. Seen here are tens of thousands of clones, 70% to 85% observed once, and the top ten hold roughly 27%. V lost 8 bases and J lost 1, with 14 bases in between. Looked up from germline, CDR1 is SNHLY and CDR2 is FYNNEI. The CDR3 sequence is 14 residues long. This TCR came from a man aged 65 to 85 with acute or convalescent COVID-19. The specimen was peripheral blood. J is TRBJ1-2 and V is TRBV2; D might be TRBD1 (6 bases). The DNA for the CDR3 is TGTGCCAGCCCGATGCTGGACAGTAACTATGGCTACACCTTC. Translating it yields CASPMLDSNYGYTF.